This record looks at one T cell receptor beta chain sequence and its context. The CDR3 totals 16 residues. Losses at the gene ends were 5 bases for V and 5 bases for J; bases not matched to a gene: 11. CDR1 is LNHNV and CDR2 is YYDKDF in the germline V gene (reference sequence). These data are taken from a study of OX40 agonist ivuxolimab in advanced cancers. Sequencing was performed with immunoSEQ multiplex PCR; in TCRdb, only in-frame clones are kept and a portion is missing. Among roughly 65,000 clones listed, just over 90% were seen once. The starting material was CD4+ or CD8+ T cells sorted from blood, obtained in a trial of the OX40 agonist ivuxolimab. The sequence was collected from an adult with an advanced solid tumor such as melanoma, head and neck, liver or kidney cancer. V is TRBV15 and J is TRBJ2-5, with TRBD2 matching 10 bases. CDR3 nucleotide sequence: TGTGCCACCAGCGGAGCGGGAGGGCCTTTTTTCGAGACCCAGTACTTC. It encodes CATSGAGGPFFETQYF.